This T cell receptor beta chain was retrieved from a study of blood T cell repertoires in COVID-19. Looking at the study overall: Specimens from acute and convalescent COVID-19 originated in the United States, Italy and Spain. T cells, B-cell-depleted T cells, or PBMCs supplied cDNA or gDNA.

The CDR3 has 13 residues. Per germline, CDR1 MNHNS and CDR2 SASEGT. Trimming pared 1 base from V and 8 bases from J, leaving 11 bases between. Original processing notes: Reference gene primers were amplified, and this amplification served to estimate nucleated cell counts. Generated by immunoSEQ multiplex PCR, the TCRdb table keeps only in-frame clones and is missing some. V and J calls and clone size come straight from that table; D and trimming were deduced from the DNA. In the table there are 270,000 or so clones, 84% of which are singletons. The sequenced material came from peripheral blood. The chain recombines TRBV6-1 with TRBJ1-1; no firm D call. This clonotype originated in a human donor in a cohort sampled during active COVID-19. This CDR3 reads CASSEGGWREAFF. CDR3 in DNA: TGTGCCAGCAGTGAAGGGGGATGGAGGGAAGCTTTCTTT.